The source of this TCR beta chain is a study of cytomegalovirus exposure and HLA in healthy donors. The overall study: Of the donors genotyped, approximately 400 in all, around 76% fell in the Caucasian-associated ancestry cluster.

Healthy bone marrow donors formed the donor group. CDR1 and CDR2 from the germline V gene are MNHEY and SMNVEV (reference sequence). V was pared by 4 bases and J by 7 bases, with 7 bases between. This CDR3 comprises 11 residues. The PCR contained 60 Vbeta and 13 Jbeta primers. The method was immunoSEQ multiplex PCR; TCRdb's version includes in-frame clones alone and lacks a portion of them. The sample records about 190,000 clones, 85% being singletons. The chain is built from TRBV27 and TRBJ2-5; D is perhaps TRBD2 (6 bases). The sequenced material came from PBMCs. This receptor was obtained from a boy younger than 10 in good health and CMV-seronegative. CDR3 sequence: CASSYGGTQYF. DNA of the CDR3: TGTGCCAGCAGTTACGGGGGGACCCAGTACTTC.